The 17 T cell receptor beta chains below were found in one sample sequenced in a study of blood T cell repertoires in COVID-19. This table comes from immunoSEQ multiplex PCR, and its TCRdb copy is limited to in-frame clones, with some not included. The data show some 530,000 clones, with 75% to 90% seen just once and 3% to 3.5% held by the top ten. The sample consisted of peripheral blood. The receptors originated from a human donor in a cohort sampled during active COVID-19.

The V call is TRBV6-1, the J call TRBJ1-2; the match to TRBD1 covers 8 bases. Germline CDR1 and CDR2: MNHNS and SASEGT. There are 16 residues in the CDR3. V shed 2 bases, J shed 2 bases, and the junction held 7 bases outside the gene matches. This CDR3 reads CASSETRTGINYGYTF. CDR3 DNA sequence: TGTGCCAGCAGTGAAACCCGGACAGGGATCAACTATGGCTACACCTTC.

The table lists this clone with a count of one. The chain combines TRBV6-5 with TRBJ2-3; TRBD2 aligns across 12 bases. The CDR3 has 15 amino acids. V lost 6 bases, J lost 0 bases, and 1 base stayed unmatched. The V gene's germline CDR1 is MNHEY and CDR2 SVGAGI. The CDR3 loop is CASRTSGRSTDTQYF. The CDR3 nucleotides read TGTGCCAGCAGGACTAGCGGGAGAAGCACAGATACGCAGTATTTT.

This clone was seen just once. The chain employs TRBV11-2 and TRBJ2-3; a weak D match, TRBD2 (7 bases). V lost 4 bases and J 4 bases, leaving 21 bases between the germline ends. This CDR3 has 17 amino acids. Germline V CDR1 and CDR2: SGHAT, FQNNGV. Written as DNA, the CDR3 is TGTGCCAGCAGCTCTCACCTAGCTGGGGAGGGGGCAGATACGCAGTATTTT. It codes for CASSSHLAGEGADTQYF.

In its sample, this clone was seen many times. This chain uses TRBV19 with TRBJ2-1; D remains unclear. CDR1 and CDR2 from the germline V gene are LNHDA and SQIVND (reference sequence). V dropped 3 bases and J dropped 3 bases, with 12 bases sitting between them. The length of the CDR3 is 15 residues. CDR3 amino acids: CASSILSLGYNEQFF. Written as DNA, the CDR3 is TGTGCCAGTAGTATTTTGTCTCTAGGCTACAATGAGCAGTTCTTC.

The chain is built from TRBV5-1 and TRBJ2-7; a weak D match, TRBD2 (5 bases). Germline assignment: CDR1 SGHRS and CDR2 YFSETQ. V was pared by 0 bases and J by 3 bases, with 10 bases between. The CDR3 is made up of 14 amino acids. The CDR3 DNA sequence: TGCGCCAGCAGCTTGGCCGGGATCGACTACGAGCAGTACTTC. Its protein is CASSLAGIDYEQYF.

This clone showed up just once. The rearrangement links TRBV6-5 to TRBJ1-2, with D possibly matching TRBD1 (6 bases). Germline V CDR1 and CDR2: MNHEY, SVGAGI. Trimming cost V 6 bases and J 8 bases, with 19 bases left between them. The CDR3 loop spans 14 amino acids. The CDR3 sequence is CASSPLQGGKGYTF. The CDR3 DNA reads TGTGCCAGCAGCCCCCTACAGGGAGGGAAAGGCTACACCTTC.

The V call is TRBV21-1, the J call TRBJ1-2; no DNA check was done on the table's D call, TRBD1. TRBV21-1 is a pseudogene. The CDR3 is 11 amino acids. CDR3 region: CASSKEETGSF. As DNA, the CDR3 is TGTGCCAGCAGCAAAGAAGAAACAGGGTCCTTC.

This clone was observed a handful of times. The chain is built from TRBV7-6 and TRBJ2-1; tentative D call: TRBD2 (5 bases). V was cut by 0 bases and J by 4 bases, with 7 bases left in between. There are 14 residues in the CDR3. CDR1 and CDR2 from the germline V gene are SGHVS and FNYEAQ. This chain's CDR3 is CASSLASGYNEQFF. In nucleotides, the CDR3 is TGTGCCAGCAGCTTAGCAAGCGGATACAATGAGCAGTTCTTC.

This sequence joins TRBV7-9 and TRBJ2-2; 8 positions match TRBD2. Trimming removed 5 bases from V and 1 base from J; junction bases left unmatched: 9. Germline lookup yields CDR1 SEHNR and CDR2 FQNEAQ (reference sequence). The CDR3 consists of 17 residues. The CDR3 DNA reads as TGTGCCAGCAGCCCCCTCTTAGCGGGACGGAACACCGGGGAGCTGTTTTTT. Its protein product is CASSPLLAGRNTGELFF.

The J gene is TRBJ2-1, the V gene TRBV19; a possible D gene is TRBD2 (6 bases). The germline V gene encodes CDR1 LNHDA and CDR2 SQIVND (reference sequence). This CDR3 region has 13 residues. V was shortened by 0 bases and J by 10 bases, with 10 bases between the two germline ends. CDR3 coding DNA: TGTGCCAGTAGTATAGATGCGGCGGGAGAGCAGTTCTTC. Encoded protein: CASSIDAAGEQFF. Full variable domain (missing parts from reference TRBV19 and TRBJ2-1): DGGITQSPKYLFRKEGQNVTLSCEQNLNHDAMYWYRQDPGQGLRLIYYSQIVNDFQKGDIAEGYSVSREKKESFPLTVTSAQKNPTAFYLCASSIDAAGEQFFGPGTRLTVL.

The V gene is TRBV29-1, the J gene TRBJ1-2, with a tentative D call TRBD1 (5 bases). Germline CDR1 SQVTM, CDR2 ANQGSEA. With 3 bases removed from V and 6 bases from J, the gap between germline ends came to 11 bases. The CDR3 is 12 amino acids. Written as DNA, the CDR3 is TGCAGCGTTGAGGGGGAGGAAAATGGCTACACCTTC. It yields the protein CSVEGEENGYTF.

This clone has only one observation. V and J are TRBV3-1 (or the pseudogene TRBV3-2) and TRBJ1-1; D unclear. V was cut by 4 bases and J by 1 base, with 4 bases left in between. Germline V CDR1 and CDR2: LGHDT, YNNKEL (reference sequence). This CDR3 is 12 amino acids long. The CDR3 DNA is TGTGCCAGCAGCCGAGGGAACACTGAAGCTTTCTTT. It codes for CASSRGNTEAFF.

The gene calls are TRBV4-2 and TRBJ1-5, with D unresolved. CDR1 is LGHNA and CDR2 is YNFKEQ in the germline V gene. The CDR3 length is 16 residues. The V end was cut by 3 bases, the J end by 1 base, with 13 bases between. The CDR3, as DNA: TGTGCCAGCAGCCATGGTCGGGTACCGAGCAATCAGCCCCAGCATTTT. It encodes CASSHGRVPSNQPQHF.

This sequence joins TRBV3-1 (or the pseudogene TRBV3-2) and TRBJ1-4; D unresolved. Germline values: CDR1 LGHDT, CDR2 YNNKEL (reference sequence). There are 17 residues in the CDR3. The V gene lost 0 bases and the J gene lost 5 bases, with 16 bases spanning the gap. The CDR3 bases are TGTGCCAGCAGCCAAGAAAAAGGTCTCCCCGGGAATGAAAAACTGTTTTTT. This sequence encodes CASSQEKGLPGNEKLFF.

This clone was detected a few times. The V call is TRBV6-1, the J call TRBJ2-3, with D possibly TRBD2 on 6 matching bases. Germline V gene sequence: CDR1 MNHNS, CDR2 SASEGT. The CDR3 spans 16 residues. V was shortened by 4 bases and J by 1 base, with 15 bases between the two germline ends. The CDR3 loop reads CASSARDLAGTDTQYF. For the CDR3, the DNA is TGTGCCAGCAGTGCCCGGGACTTAGCGGGCACAGATACGCAGTATTTT.

The genes are TRBV4-1 and TRBJ1-2, with a weak D call TRBD1 (5 bases). Deletions cut 2 bases from V and 2 bases from J, with 12 bases between. Looked up from germline, CDR1 is MGHRA and CDR2 is YSYEKL. The CDR3 has 15 amino acids. DNA for the CDR3: TGCGCCAGCAGCCAAAGTCCGGGGGAGAACTATGGCTACACCTTC. This sequence encodes CASSQSPGENYGYTF.

The chain uses TRBV19 and TRBJ2-1; D perhaps matches TRBD2 (5 bases). The germline V and J ends were trimmed by 4 bases and 10 bases, with 20 bases remaining between them. The CDR3 covers 15 residues. The germline gives CDR1 LNHDA, CDR2 SQIVND (reference sequence). The CDR3 DNA is TGTGCCAGTAGTACCGATAGCCTACCTCGGAGGGAGCAGTTCTTC. Its protein product is CASSTDSLPRREQFF.